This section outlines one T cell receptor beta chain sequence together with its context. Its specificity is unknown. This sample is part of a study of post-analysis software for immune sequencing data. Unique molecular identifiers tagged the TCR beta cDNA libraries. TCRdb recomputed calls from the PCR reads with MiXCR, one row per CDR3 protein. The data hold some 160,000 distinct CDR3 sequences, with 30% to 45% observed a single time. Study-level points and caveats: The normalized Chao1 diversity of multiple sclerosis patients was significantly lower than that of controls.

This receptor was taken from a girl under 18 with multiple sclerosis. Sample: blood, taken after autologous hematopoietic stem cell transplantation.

The CDR3 bases are TGTGCCACCAGCAGAGAAAGGGGACTAGCGGGATATGAGCAGTTCTTC. It is translated as CATSRERGLAGYEQFF. The gene calls are TRBV15 and TRBJ2-1, with 13 bases matching TRBD2. Germline CDR1 is LNHNV and CDR2 is YYDKDF (reference sequence). V was clipped by 0 bases and J by 8 bases; unmatched bases: 4. This CDR3 is 16 amino acids long.